This TCR beta chain was observed in a study of CD8 T cells in ankylosing spondylitis. Study-level results: Earlier authors reported some of these motif variants in reactive arthritis synovial fluid and blood. CD8+ by phenotype, disease-linked clones were relatively rare in peripheral blood. A TCR beta motif of several highly homologous variants seemed to mark ankylosing spondylitis blood.

Points on this clonotype: Its antigen is not identified.

Researchers built TCR beta libraries using quantitative 5'-RACE with molecular barcodes. TCRdb used MiXCR to reprocess the 5' RACE reads, holding one entry per CDR3 protein. The sample consists of 350,000 or so distinct CDR3 sequences, 11% of them appearing once. This CDR3 comprises 15 residues. Trimming left V 3 bases short and J 4 bases short, with 13 bases between. CDR1 and CDR2 from the germline V gene are SEHNR and FQNEAQ (reference sequence). The V and J genes are TRBV7-9 and TRBJ1-3, with D perhaps matching TRBD1 (5 bases). The receptor comes from a female donor with ankylosing spondylitis or in good health (not recorded which). The sequenced sample consisted of blood, either unsorted or a sorted T cell fraction (not recorded which). CDR3 nucleotide sequence: TGTGCCAGCAGCTTCAGGGAAATTGGAGGAAACACCATATATTTT. This gives the protein CASSFREIGGNTIYF.